The text below deals with one T cell receptor beta chain. Its antigen is currently unknown. All gene names here are mouse names. The read terminates 1 residue ahead of where the CDR3 ends, so the germline J gene completes it. This specimen belongs to a study of tissue T cells after allogeneic stem cell transplantation. The method was immunoSEQ multiplex PCR; TCRdb's version includes in-frame clones alone and lacks a portion of them. The table lists roughly 50,000 clones, 73% of them singletons. Overall study results and limits: Only a limited share of tissue TCRs appeared in blood or spleen. Motif-based clustering found tissue-specific repertoire signatures shared across patients, though few clones were shared.

This CDR3 spans 15 amino acids. V was shortened by 4 bases and J by 3 bases, with 16 bases between the two germline ends. Germline values: CDR1 SGHLS, CDR2 HYDKME. The J gene is TRBJ2-5, the V gene TRBV12-2; tentatively, D is TRBD1 (7 bases). Sequenced: sorted cells pooled from one or two spleens. This TCR was recovered from a pool of C57BL/6 mice in good health. CDR3 DNA (partial): TGTGCCAGCTCCCTCCGAGGGGGCGGGCAAGACACCCAGTAC. This translates into CASSLRGGGQDTQY. The complete CDR3 sequence is CASSLRGGGQDTQYF.